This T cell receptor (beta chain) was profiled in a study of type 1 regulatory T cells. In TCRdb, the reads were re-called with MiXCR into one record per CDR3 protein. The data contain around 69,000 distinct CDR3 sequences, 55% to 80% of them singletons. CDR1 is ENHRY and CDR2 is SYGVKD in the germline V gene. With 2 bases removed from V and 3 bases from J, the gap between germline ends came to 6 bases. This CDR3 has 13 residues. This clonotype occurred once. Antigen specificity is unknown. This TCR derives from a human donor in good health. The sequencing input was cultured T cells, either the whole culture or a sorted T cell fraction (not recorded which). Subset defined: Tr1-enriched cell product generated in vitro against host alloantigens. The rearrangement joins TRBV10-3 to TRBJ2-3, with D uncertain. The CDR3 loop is CAISEPRTDTQYF. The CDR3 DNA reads TGTGCCATCAGTGAGCCCAGGACAGATACGCAGTATTTT.